The sample holds one count of the clone carrying this T cell receptor (beta chain). Its specificity is not known. These data originate in a study of cytomegalovirus exposure and HLA in healthy donors. The PCR was carried out with 60 Vbeta primers and 13 Jbeta primers. TCRdb keeps only in-frame clones here, not all; method: immunoSEQ multiplex PCR. The profile shows 100,000 to 150,000 clones, roughly 80% of them singletons. Study outcomes and limitations: Confirmation was obtained in vitro that a few CMV-associated chains are specific for CMV antigens. Available immune exposure information was restricted to CMV serostatus only.

Nominally healthy donors were sampled, though unrecorded immune exposures were likely. CDR3 length: 13 amino acids. Germline V gives CDR1 SGDLS, CDR2 YYNGEE. Trimming took off 3 bases at V and 2 bases at J, with 7 bases between the two ends. This clonotype was obtained from a boy aged 5-17 years in good health and CMV-seronegative. Sequencing input: PBMCs. V usage is TRBV9 and J usage is TRBJ2-3, with D unresolved. The CDR3, as DNA: TGTGCCAGCAGCGCTCGGTTCACAGATACGCAGTATTTT. Protein: CASSARFTDTQYF.